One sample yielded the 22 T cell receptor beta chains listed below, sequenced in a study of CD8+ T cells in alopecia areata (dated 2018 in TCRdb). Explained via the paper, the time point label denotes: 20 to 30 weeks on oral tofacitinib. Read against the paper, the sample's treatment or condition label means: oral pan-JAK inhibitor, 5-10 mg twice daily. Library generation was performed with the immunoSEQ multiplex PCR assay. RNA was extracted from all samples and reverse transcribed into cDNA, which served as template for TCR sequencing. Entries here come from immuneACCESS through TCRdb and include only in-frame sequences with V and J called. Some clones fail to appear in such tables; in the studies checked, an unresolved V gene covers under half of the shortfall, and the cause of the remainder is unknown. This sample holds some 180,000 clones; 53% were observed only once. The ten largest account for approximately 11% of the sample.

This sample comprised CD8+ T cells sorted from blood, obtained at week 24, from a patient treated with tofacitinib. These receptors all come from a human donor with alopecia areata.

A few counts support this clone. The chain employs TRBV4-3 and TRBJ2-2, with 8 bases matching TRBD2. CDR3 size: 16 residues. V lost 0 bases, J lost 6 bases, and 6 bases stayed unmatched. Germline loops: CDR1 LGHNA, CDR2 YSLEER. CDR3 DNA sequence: TGCGCCAGCAGCCAAGATCGGGGGGGCTTAGCCGGGGAGCTGTTTTTT. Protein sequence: CASSQDRGGLAGELFF.

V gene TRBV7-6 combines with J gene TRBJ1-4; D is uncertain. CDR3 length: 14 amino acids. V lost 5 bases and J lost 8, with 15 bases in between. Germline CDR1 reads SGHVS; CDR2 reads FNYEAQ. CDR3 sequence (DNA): TGTGCCAGCAGCCCCGGGCCAGAGCTCGAAAAACTGTTTTTT. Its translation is CASSPGPELEKLFF.

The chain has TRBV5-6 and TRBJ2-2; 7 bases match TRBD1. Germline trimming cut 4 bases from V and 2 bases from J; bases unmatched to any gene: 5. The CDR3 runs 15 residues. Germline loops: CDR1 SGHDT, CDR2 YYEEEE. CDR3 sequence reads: CASSGGTDNTGELFF. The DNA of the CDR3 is TGTGCCAGCAGCGGTGGGACAGACAACACCGGGGAGCTGTTTTTT.

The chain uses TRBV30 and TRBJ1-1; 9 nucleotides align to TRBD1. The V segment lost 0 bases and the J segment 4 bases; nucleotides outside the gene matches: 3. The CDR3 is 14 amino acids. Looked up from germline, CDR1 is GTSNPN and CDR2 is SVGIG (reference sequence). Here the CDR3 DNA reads TGTGCCTGGAGTGTAGACAGGGGGTTCACTGAAGCTTTCTTT. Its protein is CAWSVDRGFTEAFF.

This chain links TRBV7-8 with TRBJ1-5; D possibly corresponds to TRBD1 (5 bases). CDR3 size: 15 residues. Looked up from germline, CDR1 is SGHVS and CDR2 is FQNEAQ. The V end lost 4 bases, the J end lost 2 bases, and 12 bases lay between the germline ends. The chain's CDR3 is CASSSQRGGNQPQHF. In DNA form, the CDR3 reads TGTGCCAGCAGCTCCCAGCGAGGGGGCAATCAGCCCCAGCATTTT.

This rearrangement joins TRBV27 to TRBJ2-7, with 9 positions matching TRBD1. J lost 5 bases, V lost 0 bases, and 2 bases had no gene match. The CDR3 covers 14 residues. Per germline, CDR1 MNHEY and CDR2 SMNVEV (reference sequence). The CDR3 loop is CASSLSDRGNEQYF. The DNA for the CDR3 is TGTGCCAGCAGTTTATCGGACAGGGGCAACGAGCAGTACTTC.

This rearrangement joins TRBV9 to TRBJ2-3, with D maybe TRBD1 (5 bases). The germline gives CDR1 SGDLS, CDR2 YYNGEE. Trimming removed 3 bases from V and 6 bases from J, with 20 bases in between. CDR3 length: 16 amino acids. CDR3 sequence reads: CASSAQGKLFGDTQYF. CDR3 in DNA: TGTGCCAGCAGCGCCCAGGGTAAACTTTTTGGGGATACGCAGTATTTT.

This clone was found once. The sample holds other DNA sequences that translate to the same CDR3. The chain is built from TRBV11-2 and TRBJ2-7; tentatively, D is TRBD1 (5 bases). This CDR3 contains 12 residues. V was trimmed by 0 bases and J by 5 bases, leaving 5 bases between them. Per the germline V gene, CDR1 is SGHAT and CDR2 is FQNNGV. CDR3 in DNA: TGTGCCAGCAGCTTAGACAGGGACGAGCAGTACTTC. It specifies CASSLDRDEQYF.

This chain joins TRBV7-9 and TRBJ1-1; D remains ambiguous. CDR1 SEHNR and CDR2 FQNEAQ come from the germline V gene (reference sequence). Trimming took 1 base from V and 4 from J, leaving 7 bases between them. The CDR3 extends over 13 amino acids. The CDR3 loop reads CASSLGGITEAFF. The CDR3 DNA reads TGTGCCAGCAGCTTAGGTGGTATCACTGAAGCTTTCTTT.

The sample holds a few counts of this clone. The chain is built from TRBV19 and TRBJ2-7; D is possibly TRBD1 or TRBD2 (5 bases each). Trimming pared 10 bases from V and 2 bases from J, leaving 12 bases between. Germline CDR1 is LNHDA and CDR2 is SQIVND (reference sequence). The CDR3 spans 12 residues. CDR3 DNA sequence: TGTGCCACCGGGACGGGGACCTACGAGCAGTACTTC. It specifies CATGTGTYEQYF. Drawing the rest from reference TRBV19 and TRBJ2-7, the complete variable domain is DGGITQSPKYLFRKEGQNVTLSCEQNLNHDAMYWYRQDPGQGLRLIYYSQIVNDFQKGDIAEGYSVSREKKESFPLTVTSAQKNPTAFYLCATGTGTYEQYFGPGTRLTVT.

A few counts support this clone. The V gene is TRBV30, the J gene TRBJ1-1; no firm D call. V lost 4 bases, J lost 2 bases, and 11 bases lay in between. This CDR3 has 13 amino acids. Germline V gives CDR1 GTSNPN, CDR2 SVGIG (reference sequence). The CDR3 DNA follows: TGTGCCTGGACGTTGGGTTTTAACACTGAAGCTTTCTTT. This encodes CAWTLGFNTEAFF.

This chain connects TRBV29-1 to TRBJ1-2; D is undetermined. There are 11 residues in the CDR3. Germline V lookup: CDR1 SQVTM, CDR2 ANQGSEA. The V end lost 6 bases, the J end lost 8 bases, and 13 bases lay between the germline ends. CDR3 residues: CSVKLTGGYTF. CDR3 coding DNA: TGCAGCGTCAAACTTACCGGGGGCTACACCTTC.

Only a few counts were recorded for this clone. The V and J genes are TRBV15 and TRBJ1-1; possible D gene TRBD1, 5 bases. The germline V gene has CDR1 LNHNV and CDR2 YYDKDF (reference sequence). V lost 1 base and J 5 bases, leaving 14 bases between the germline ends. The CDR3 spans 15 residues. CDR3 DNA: TGTGCCACCAGCAGAGCCATGGGGCGATTGACTGAAGCTTTCTTT. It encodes CATSRAMGRLTEAFF.

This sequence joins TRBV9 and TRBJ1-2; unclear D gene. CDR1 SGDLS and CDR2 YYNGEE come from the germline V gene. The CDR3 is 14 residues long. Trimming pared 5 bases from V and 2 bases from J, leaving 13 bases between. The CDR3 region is CASSPPGSNYGYTF. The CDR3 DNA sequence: TGTGCCAGCAGTCCCCCGGGATCAAACTATGGCTACACCTTC.

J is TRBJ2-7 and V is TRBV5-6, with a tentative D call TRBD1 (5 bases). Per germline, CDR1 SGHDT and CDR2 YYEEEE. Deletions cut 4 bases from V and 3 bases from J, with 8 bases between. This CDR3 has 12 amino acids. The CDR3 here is CASSRDSYEQYF. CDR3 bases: TGTGCCAGCAGCCGCGACAGCTACGAGCAGTACTTC.

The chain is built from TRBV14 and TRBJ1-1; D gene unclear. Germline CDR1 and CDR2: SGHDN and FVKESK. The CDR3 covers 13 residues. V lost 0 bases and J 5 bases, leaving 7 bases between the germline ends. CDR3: CASSQDFRTEAFF. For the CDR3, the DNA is TGTGCCAGCAGCCAAGATTTCCGGACTGAAGCTTTCTTT.

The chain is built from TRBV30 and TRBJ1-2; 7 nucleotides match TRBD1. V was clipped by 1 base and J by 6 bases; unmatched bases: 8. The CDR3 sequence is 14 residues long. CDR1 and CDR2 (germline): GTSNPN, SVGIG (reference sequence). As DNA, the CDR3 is TGTGCCTGGAGTGAGCCGCGACAGGGCAATGGCTACACCTTC. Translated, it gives CAWSEPRQGNGYTF.

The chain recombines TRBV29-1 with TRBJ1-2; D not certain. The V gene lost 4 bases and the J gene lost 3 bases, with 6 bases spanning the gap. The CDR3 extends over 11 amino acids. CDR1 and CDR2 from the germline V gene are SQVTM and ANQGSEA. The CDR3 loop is CSVVYDYGYTF. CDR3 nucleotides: TGCAGCGTTGTATATGACTATGGCTACACCTTC. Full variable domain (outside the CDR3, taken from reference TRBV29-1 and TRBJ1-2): SAVISQKPSRDICQRGTSLTIQCQVDSQVTMMFWYRQQPGQSLTLIATANQGSEATYESGFVIDKFPISRPNLTFSTLTVSNMSPEDSSIYLCSVVYDYGYTFGSGTRLTVV.

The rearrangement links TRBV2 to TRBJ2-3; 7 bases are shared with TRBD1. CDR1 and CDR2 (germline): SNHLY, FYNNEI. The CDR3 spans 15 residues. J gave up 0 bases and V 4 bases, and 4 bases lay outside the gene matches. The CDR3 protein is CASSAGTASTDTQYF. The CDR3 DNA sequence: TGTGCCAGCAGTGCCGGGACAGCTAGCACAGATACGCAGTATTTT. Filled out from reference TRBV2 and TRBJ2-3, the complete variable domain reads EPEVTQTPSHQVTQMGQEVILRCVPISNHLYFYWYRQILGQKVEFLVSFYNNEISEKSEIFDDQFSVERPDGSNFTLKIRSTKLEDSAMYFCASSAGTASTDTQYFGPGTRLTVL.

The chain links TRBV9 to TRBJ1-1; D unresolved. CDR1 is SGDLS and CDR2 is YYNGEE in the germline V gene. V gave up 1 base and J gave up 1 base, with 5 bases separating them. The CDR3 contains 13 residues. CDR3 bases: TGTGCCAGCAGCGTATGGGGGAACACTGAAGCTTTCTTT. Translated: CASSVWGNTEAFF.

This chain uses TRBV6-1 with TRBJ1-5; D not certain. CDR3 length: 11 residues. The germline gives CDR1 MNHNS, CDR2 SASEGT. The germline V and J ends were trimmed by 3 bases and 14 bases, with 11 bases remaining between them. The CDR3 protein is CASSDGLTKHF. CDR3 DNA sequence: TGTGCCAGCAGTGATGGCCTTACTAAGCATTTT.

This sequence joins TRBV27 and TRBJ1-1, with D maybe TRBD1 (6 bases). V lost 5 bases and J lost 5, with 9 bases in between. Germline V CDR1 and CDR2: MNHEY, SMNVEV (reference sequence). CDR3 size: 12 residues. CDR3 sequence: CASSQGGTEAFF. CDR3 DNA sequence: TGTGCCAGCAGTCAAGGGGGGACTGAAGCTTTCTTT.